These 29 T cell receptor beta chains were all obtained from the same sample, sequenced in a study of Ad26.COV2.S vaccination and SARS-CoV-2 variants. Sequencing used immunoSEQ multiplex PCR; TCRdb keeps in-frame clones, though not all of them. The sample gives fewer than 400,000 clones, roughly nine tenths of which show up once; more than 3% is in the top ten. Treatment specified: around 19 received Ad26.COV2.S at low or high dose, single or two shots; 5 received placebo; per-sample allocation not given. Sampling was done on day 63 after the first vaccine or placebo injection. The sequencing used peripheral blood, collected in a trial of Ad26.COV2.S vaccine versus placebo. These receptors originate from a person between 18 and 59 years old who received the Ad26.COV2.S COVID-19 vaccine or a placebo.

V is TRBV3-1 (or the pseudogene TRBV3-2) and J is TRBJ2-5; the D gene is possibly TRBD1 (6 bases). The CDR3 extends over 16 amino acids. The V end lost 1 base, the J end lost 2 bases, and 14 bases lay between the germline ends. Germline CDR1 LGHDT, CDR2 YNNKEL (reference sequence). CDR3: CASSQGRGHTQETQYF. In DNA, the CDR3 is TGTGCCAGCAGCCAAGGTAGGGGACACACGCAAGAGACCCAGTACTTC.

The genes are TRBV7-9 and TRBJ2-7; D uncertain. V lost 1 base to trimming and J lost 3 bases, with 4 bases between them. Per the germline V gene, CDR1 is SEHNR and CDR2 is FQNEAQ (reference sequence). The CDR3 is 12 residues long. CDR3 sequence reads: CASSLGVYEQYF. CDR3 sequence (DNA): TGTGCCAGCAGCTTAGGGGTCTACGAGCAGTACTTC.

This sequence joins TRBV27 and TRBJ1-2; TRBD1 is a possible D gene (5 bases). CDR1 is MNHEY and CDR2 is SMNVEV in the germline V gene (reference sequence). V lost 5 bases and J lost 3, with 13 bases in between. This CDR3 region has 14 residues. CDR3 coding DNA: TGTGCCAGCAGTCCCGGGAGGGGCTACTATGGCTACACCTTC. Protein product: CASSPGRGYYGYTF.

The rearrangement joins TRBV5-1 to TRBJ2-1; unclear D gene. The CDR3 is made up of 13 amino acids. Trimming took off 6 bases at V and 8 bases at J, with 15 bases between the two ends. Germline loops: CDR1 SGHRS, CDR2 YFSETQ. The CDR3: CASNAGSFDEQFF. CDR3 bases: TGCGCCAGCAATGCAGGTTCATTCGATGAGCAGTTCTTC.

This clone was counted a single time. For the CDR3, the DNA is TGTGCCAGCAGCTTAGCTTACAGGGGCCGGAGAGGCTACACCTTC. It yields the protein CASSLAYRGRRGYTF. This chain connects TRBV7-9 to TRBJ1-2, with TRBD1 matching 7 bases. Per germline, CDR1 SEHNR and CDR2 FQNEAQ (reference sequence). With 0 bases clipped from V and 8 bases from J, the junction kept 9 bases outside the gene matches. The CDR3 sequence is 15 residues long.

V and J are TRBV7-2 and TRBJ2-7, with D perhaps TRBD1 (6 bases). Deletions cut 1 base from V and 5 bases from J, with 12 bases between. The CDR3 length is 14 residues. In germline, CDR1 is SGHTA, CDR2 FQGNSA. Here the CDR3 DNA reads TGTGCCAGCAGCTTAGGAGGCAGGGGCCACGAGCAGTACTTC. Protein product: CASSLGGRGHEQYF.

The chain links TRBV2 to TRBJ1-4; TRBD1 matches 7 bases. CDR3 size: 15 residues. Germline values: CDR1 SNHLY, CDR2 FYNNEI. The junction had 13 bases not matched to a gene; V was cut back by 10 bases and J by 5 bases. In nucleotides, the CDR3 is TGTGCCACCGTTTTGAGACAGGGTGAAAATGAAAAACTGTTTTTT. As protein: CATVLRQGENEKLFF.

The V call is TRBV11-1, the J call TRBJ2-7, with D possibly matching TRBD2 (7 bases). The CDR3 contains 13 residues. CDR1 is SGHAT and CDR2 is FQDESV in the germline V gene (reference sequence). The V end lost 1 base, the J end lost 8 bases, and 12 bases lay between the germline ends. The CDR3 region is CASSLGGGDQQYF. DNA for the CDR3: TGTGCCAGCAGCTTAGGAGGGGGGGACCAGCAGTACTTC.

This clone was observed a few times. The CDR3 loop reads CASSDWEFNEQFF. The CDR3 DNA is TGTGCCAGCTCCGACTGGGAATTCAATGAGCAGTTCTTC. This chain joins TRBV6-5 and TRBJ2-1; no definite D call. CDR1 and CDR2 (germline): MNHEY, SVGAGI. V dropped 8 bases and J dropped 6 bases, with 14 bases sitting between them. This CDR3 has 13 amino acids.

This sequence joins TRBV19 and TRBJ1-2, with a tentative D call TRBD1 (5 bases). Germline CDR1 reads LNHDA; CDR2 reads SQIVND (reference sequence). The CDR3 loop spans 13 amino acids. Trimming shortened V by 3 bases and J by 2 bases, and 7 bases separated the two germline ends. The CDR3 DNA sequence: TGTGCCAGTAGTATCCAGGGAAACTATGGCTACACCTTC. Its protein product is CASSIQGNYGYTF. The full variable domain, completed using reference TRBV19 and TRBJ1-2, is DGGITQSPKYLFRKEGQNVTLSCEQNLNHDAMYWYRQDPGQGLRLIYYSQIVNDFQKGDIAEGYSVSREKKESFPLTVTSAQKNPTAFYLCASSIQGNYGYTFGSGTRLTVV.

This clone appeared once. The rearrangement uses TRBV27 and TRBJ2-7; 12 bases are shared with TRBD2. Germline CDR1 MNHEY, CDR2 SMNVEV (reference sequence). The CDR3 has 20 residues. The trim removed 2 bases at V and 5 bases at J, leaving 19 bases unmatched. CDR3 region: CASSLSPPQLAGGRIDEQYF. Written as DNA, the CDR3 is TGTGCCAGCAGTTTAAGCCCCCCCCAACTAGCGGGGGGCCGGATCGACGAGCAGTACTTC.

The chain has TRBV7-2 and TRBJ1-6, with D unresolved. This CDR3 spans 14 amino acids. V was pared by 5 bases and J by 9 bases, with 14 bases between. Germline lookup yields CDR1 SGHTA and CDR2 FQGNSA. CDR3 sequence (DNA): TGTGCCAGCAGCCTTCGACACGAGGGTTCACCCCTCCACTTT. Protein: CASSLRHEGSPLHF.

This clone has a single count. This chain joins TRBV6-5 and TRBJ1-1; D not certain. Between the trimmed V and J ends, which lost 3 bases and 3 bases, there was a span of 14 bases. Germline V gene data show CDR1 as MNHEY and CDR2 as SVGAGI. This CDR3 comprises 15 residues. CDR3 nucleotides: TGTGCCAGCAGTTATCAACCAGAAGGGTACACTGAAGCTTTCTTT. Protein: CASSYQPEGYTEAFF.

This clone showed up just a few times. The rearrangement uses TRBV4-1 and TRBJ2-2, with TRBD1 identical over 7 bases. The J segment lost 5 bases and the V segment lost 3 bases, leaving 9 bases of the junction unmatched. This CDR3 is 16 amino acids long. Looked up from germline, CDR1 is MGHRA and CDR2 is YSYEKL. DNA for the CDR3: TGCGCCAGCAGCCACCGCCGGGACAGTCTAACCGGGGAGCTGTTTTTT. This translates into CASSHRRDSLTGELFF.

This clone was counted between two and nine times. The J gene is TRBJ1-3, the V gene TRBV5-1; D possibly corresponds to TRBD1 (5 bases). Per germline, CDR1 SGHRS and CDR2 YFSETQ. V was cut by 4 bases and J by 3 bases, with 11 bases left in between. There are 14 residues in the CDR3. CDR3 in DNA: TGCGCCAGCAGCCCCCCGGGGGATGGAAACACCATATATTTT. Amino acids: CASSPPGDGNTIYF.

This chain uses TRBV7-2 with TRBJ2-1, with D perhaps TRBD1 or TRBD2 (6 bases each). Between the trimmed V and J ends, which lost 7 bases and 1 base, there was a span of 14 bases. The V gene's germline CDR1 is SGHTA and CDR2 FQGNSA. This CDR3 comprises 15 residues. Here the CDR3 reads CASNLGGGSYNEQFF. DNA for the CDR3: TGTGCCAGCAACCTGGGGGGCGGATCCTACAATGAGCAGTTCTTC. Combining the CDR3 with reference TRBV7-2 and TRBJ2-1 gives the whole variable domain GAGVSQSPSNKVTEKGKDVELRCDPISGHTALYWYRQSLGQGLEFLIYFQGNSAPDKSGLPSDRFSAERTGGSVSTLTIQRTQQEDSAVYLCASNLGGGSYNEQFFGPGTRLTVL.

The rearrangement uses TRBV7-2 and TRBJ1-1, with 9 bases lining up with TRBD1. This CDR3 region has 16 residues. Germline V gene sequence: CDR1 SGHTA, CDR2 FQGNSA. V lost 1 base and J lost 11; bases outside the gene matches: 14. CDR3 sequence reads: CASSLELPGQGLGAFF. CDR3 DNA: TGTGCCAGCAGCTTAGAACTCCCGGGACAGGGATTGGGGGCTTTCTTT.

This chain joins TRBV5-6 and TRBJ1-1; D call uncertain. Germline-derived CDR1 and CDR2 are SGHDT and YYEEEE. This CDR3 comprises 14 residues. V shed 1 base and J shed 2 bases, with 9 bases lying between them. The CDR3, as DNA: TGTGCCAGCAGCTTGTTGCTGGAAAACACTGAAGCTTTCTTT. Translated, it gives CASSLLLENTEAFF.

The V gene is TRBV19, the J gene TRBJ2-1, with TRBD1 matching over 8 bases. The germline V gene has CDR1 LNHDA and CDR2 SQIVND (reference sequence). Germline trimming cut 3 bases from V and 5 bases from J; bases unmatched to any gene: 6. The CDR3 totals 15 residues. The CDR3 sequence: CASSIPGQDHNEQFF. The CDR3 DNA is TGTGCCAGTAGTATCCCGGGACAGGACCACAATGAGCAGTTCTTC.

The rearrangement uses TRBV7-2 and TRBJ1-4; weak D call: TRBD1 (6 bases). The CDR3 runs to 16 residues. Germline CDR1 SGHTA, CDR2 FQGNSA. V was pared by 2 bases and J by 6 bases, with 16 bases between. Here the CDR3 DNA reads TGTGCCAGCAGCTTATCCACGAGGGGGATGGATGAAAAACTGTTTTTT. This codes for CASSLSTRGMDEKLFF.

The V and J genes are TRBV7-6 and TRBJ2-3, with D possibly called TRBD1 or TRBD2 (5 bases each). The CDR3 contains 14 residues. Per the germline V gene, CDR1 is SGHVS and CDR2 is FNYEAQ. V lost 5 bases and J 4 bases, leaving 13 bases between the germline ends. The CDR3 here is CASSPRDRPDTQYF. CDR3 coding DNA: TGTGCCAGCAGCCCAAGGGACCGACCAGATACGCAGTATTTT.

This sequence joins TRBV7-9 and TRBJ2-3, with D possibly being TRBD1 or TRBD2 (5 bases each). The germline CDR1 and CDR2 sequences are SEHNR and FQNEAQ (reference sequence). The CDR3 totals 15 residues. The V end was cut by 0 bases, the J end by 2 bases, with 9 bases between. This CDR3 is CASSLAGTVTDTQYF. DNA of the CDR3: TGTGCCAGCAGCTTAGCCGGGACGGTCACAGATACGCAGTATTTT.

J is TRBJ1-1 and V is TRBV5-6; the D is unclear. Trimming pared 0 bases from V and 12 bases from J, leaving 15 bases between. The CDR3 totals 13 residues. Germline CDR1 is SGHDT and CDR2 is YYEEEE. The DNA of the CDR3 is TGTGCCAGCAGCTTGGTAGCGATGAGCGTCACTTTCTTT. The encoded protein is CASSLVAMSVTFF.

The CDR3 coding sequence is TGCGCCAGCAGCGCGGGACAGGGTGGACCCTATGGCTACACCTTC. It encodes CASSAGQGGPYGYTF. This chain links TRBV5-1 with TRBJ1-2; 9 bases map to TRBD1. V was clipped by 4 bases and J by 4 bases; unmatched bases: 8. The CDR3 sequence is 15 residues long. Looked up from germline, CDR1 is SGHRS and CDR2 is YFSETQ.

The CDR3 DNA reads TGTGCCAGCAGTTACGGCAGCCTAACCTATGGCTACACCTTC. Its protein product is CASSYGSLTYGYTF. The genes are TRBV6-5 and TRBJ1-2, with no clear D. CDR1 and CDR2 from the germline V gene are MNHEY and SVGAGI. The CDR3 sequence is 14 residues long. The ends were cut back, 2 bases at V and 4 bases at J, with 11 bases in the middle.

This chain joins TRBV5-5 and TRBJ2-5; D might be TRBD2 (5 bases). Between the trimmed V and J ends, which lost 4 bases and 7 bases, there was a span of 17 bases. Germline-derived CDR1 and CDR2 are SGHKS and YYEKEE (reference sequence). This CDR3 comprises 14 residues. CDR3 nucleotide sequence: TGTGCCAGCAGCCAGCAGAGAGGACGGGGGACCCAGTACTTC. This gives the protein CASSQQRGRGTQYF.

About this clone itself: This may stem from a read error, because a much larger clone lies one nucleotide away. Additional DNA sequences in this sample encode the identical CDR3. The chain uses TRBV7-9 and TRBJ2-2; D not resolved. The CDR3 has 12 residues. V shed 3 bases and J shed 1 base, with 0 bases lying between them. The germline gives CDR1 SEHNR, CDR2 FQNEAQ (reference sequence). CDR3 in DNA: TGTGCCAGCAGCTTGAACACCGGGGAGCTGTTTTTT. Amino acids: CASSLNTGELFF.

This chain connects TRBV5-6 to TRBJ1-1; D uncertain. This CDR3 spans 15 amino acids. Germline CDR1 reads SGHDT; CDR2 reads YYEEEE. V was trimmed by 4 bases and J by 5 bases, leaving 18 bases between them. The DNA of the CDR3 is TGTGCCAGCAGCCCAGACGGGCCACTAGGAACTGAAGCTTTCTTT. It encodes CASSPDGPLGTEAFF.

The rearrangement uses TRBV18 and TRBJ1-1; D unclear. The V gene lost 0 bases and the J gene lost 8 bases, with 10 bases spanning the gap. CDR1 and CDR2 (germline): KGHSH, LQKENI. This CDR3 region has 13 residues. This chain's CDR3 is CASSPPSELEAFF. CDR3 sequence (DNA): TGTGCCAGCTCACCACCGTCCGAGTTGGAAGCTTTCTTT.